Listed below are T cell receptor beta chains from one sample, sequenced in a study of T-cell memory formation after mild COVID-19. TCRdb ran MiXCR on the 5' RACE reads and lists one entry per CDR3 protein. Among approximately 260,000 distinct CDR3 sequences listed, around 17% were seen once. Sequencing used PBMCs or a T cell subset sorted from them (not recorded which). Receptors were obtained from a man aged 18-30 years who had mild COVID-19 (a few samples of this study predate the infection). Cell type and time point are not known. Each CDR3 is given with its conserved first and last residue.

>TRBJ2-1|TRBV7-9
CASSPSWWNEQFF
>TRBJ2-1|TRBV12-3/TRBV12-4
CASSLAGRSYNEQFF
>TRBJ2-4|TRBV6-2/TRBV6-3
CASKSGPVKNIQYF
>TRBJ2-5|TRBV7-2
CASSFLPRGGGLETQYF
>TRBJ1-5|TRBV4-2
CASGRQGAGNQPQHF
>TRBJ2-5|TRBV20-1
CSAPRLTGQETQYF
>TRBJ2-2|TRBV7-2
CASSPQAGGSGELFF
>TRBJ2-3|TRBV24-1
CATSDLGTDTQYF
>TRBJ2-2|TRBV29-1
CSVGQGIYSGELFF
>TRBJ1-3|TRBV28
CASSLAGAQGNTIYF
>TRBJ1-1|TRBV5-1
CASSLGQGAWNTEAFF
>TRBJ1-6|TRBV20-1
CSSLESSYNSPLHF
>TRBJ2-2|TRBV9
CASSVFGAGELFF
>TRBJ2-1|TRBV5-1
CASSLAGLAGAYNEQFF
>TRBJ2-1|TRBV6-2/TRBV6-3
CASSNSGTSRSYNEQFF
>TRBJ1-2|TRBV7-9
CASSLGESGYGYTF
>TRBJ1-6|TRBV4-3
CASSQDWLGGISYNSPLHF
>TRBJ1-1|TRBV6-2/TRBV6-3
CASSYPDRETEAFF
>TRBJ1-2|TRBV5-5
CASSLEGEIYGYTF
>TRBJ2-6|TRBV20-1
CSARGTGSGANVLTF
>TRBJ2-6|TRBV20-1
CSVGGHGANVLTF
>TRBJ1-1|TRBV5-1
CASSVDGMNTEAFF
>TRBJ2-3|TRBV11-2
CASSLVRLFLTDTQYF